These T cell receptor beta chains were read from a single sample in a study of T cells in Graves' hyperthyroidism and ophthalmopathy. Via MiXCR, TCRdb re-called the multiplex PCR reads, giving one row per CDR3 protein. The data show 250,000 to 350,000 distinct CDR3 sequences, approximately 16% seen once. The specimen was blood. The receptor set was obtained from a man aged 25-40 years with Graves' hyperthyroidism. CDR3s include the opening cysteine and the closing phenylalanine or tryptophan. Fields, in order: V gene, CDR3 length, J gene, clone size, D gene, CDR3 DNA, CDR3 protein. The D gene is left open where the match is weak. A clone size is listed for some rows: how often the clone was seen (once, few, many), or a class if it is expanded.

V gene: TRBV5-1; CDR3 length: 14; J gene: TRBJ2-3; clone size: few; D gene: NA; CDR3 DNA: TGCGCCAGCAGCTTGCCCGAGCAGGGAGATACGCAGTATTTT; CDR3 protein: CASSLPEQGDTQYF
V gene: TRBV4-1; CDR3 length: 15; J gene: TRBJ1-2; clone size: NA; D gene: NA; CDR3 DNA: TGCGCCAGCAGCCAAAATCCCGAGAAGAACTATGGCTACACCTTC; CDR3 protein: CASSQNPEKNYGYTF
V gene: TRBV20-1; CDR3 length: 14; J gene: TRBJ1-1; clone size: many; D gene: TRBD1; CDR3 DNA: TGCAGTGCTAGAGATCTGCGGGGACAGGGAGAAGCTTTCTTT; CDR3 protein: CSARDLRGQGEAFF
V gene: TRBV20-1; CDR3 length: 11; J gene: TRBJ2-5; clone size: many; D gene: NA; CDR3 DNA: TGCAGTGCTTTAAGGGAGGAGACCCAGTACTTC; CDR3 protein: CSALREETQYF
V gene: TRBV7-2; CDR3 length: 16; J gene: TRBJ2-3; clone size: many; D gene: TRBD1; CDR3 DNA: TGTGCCAGCAGCTCCCTTGACAGGGGGGCCACAGATACGCAGTATTTT; CDR3 protein: CASSSLDRGATDTQYF
V gene: TRBV20-1; CDR3 length: 14; J gene: TRBJ2-7; clone size: many; D gene: NA; CDR3 DNA: TGCAGTGCTAGTGGGACCAGAAGGGGATACGAGCAGTACTTC; CDR3 protein: CSASGTRRGYEQYF
V gene: TRBV12-3/TRBV12-4; CDR3 length: 14; J gene: TRBJ2-1; clone size: few; D gene: NA; CDR3 DNA: TGTGCCAGCACCTCGATGGGTTCCTACAATGAGCAGTTCTTC; CDR3 protein: CASTSMGSYNEQFF
V gene: TRBV13; CDR3 length: 11; J gene: TRBJ1-1; clone size: many; D gene: NA; CDR3 DNA: TGTGCCAGCATCCAATCAAAGGAAGCTTTCTTT; CDR3 protein: CASIQSKEAFF
V gene: TRBV12-3/TRBV12-4; CDR3 length: 16; J gene: TRBJ2-3; clone size: few; D gene: TRBD2; CDR3 DNA: TGTGCCAGCACCCTGGGGGGACTAGTTAGCACAGATACGCAGTATTTT; CDR3 protein: CASTLGGLVSTDTQYF
V gene: TRBV2; CDR3 length: 11; J gene: TRBJ2-7; clone size: many; D gene: NA; CDR3 DNA: TGTGCCAGCAGTGGCTCCTACGAGCAGTACTTC; CDR3 protein: CASSGSYEQYF
V gene: TRBV18; CDR3 length: 15; J gene: TRBJ1-5; clone size: few; D gene: TRBD1; CDR3 DNA: TGTGCCAGCTCATCGGACAGGGGATACAATCAGCCCCAGCATTTT; CDR3 protein: CASSSDRGYNQPQHF
V gene: TRBV7-9; CDR3 length: 16; J gene: TRBJ2-1; clone size: many; D gene: NA; CDR3 DNA: TGTGCCAGCACCATTAGTCGCGGGCACATGTACAATGAGCAGTTCTTC; CDR3 protein: CASTISRGHMYNEQFF
V gene: TRBV3-1; CDR3 length: 14; J gene: TRBJ1-2; clone size: few; D gene: NA; CDR3 DNA: TGTGCCAGCAGCCAAGGAAGGGAGTTGTATGGCTACACCTTC; CDR3 protein: CASSQGRELYGYTF
V gene: TRBV9; CDR3 length: 17; J gene: TRBJ2-3; clone size: NA; D gene: TRBD1; CDR3 DNA: TGTGCCAGCAGCGGGGACAGTGGGGACCTTAGCACAGATACGCAGTATTTT; CDR3 protein: CASSGDSGDLSTDTQYF
V gene: TRBV20-1; CDR3 length: 12; J gene: TRBJ2-3; clone size: many; D gene: NA; CDR3 DNA: TGCAGTGCTTGGGAGGTGGGAGATACGCAGTATTTT; CDR3 protein: CSAWEVGDTQYF
V gene: TRBV20-1; CDR3 length: 14; J gene: TRBJ1-2; clone size: many; D gene: NA; CDR3 DNA: TGCAGTGCTAGGATGGTCGGGCAGGGGTATGGCTACACCTTC; CDR3 protein: CSARMVGQGYGYTF
V gene: TRBV5-1; CDR3 length: 18; J gene: TRBJ2-5; clone size: NA; D gene: NA; CDR3 DNA: TGCGCCAGCAGCTTGGCCAGGGTTCTGGACTCCAGCCAAGAGACCCAGTACTTC; CDR3 protein: CASSLARVLDSSQETQYF
V gene: TRBV29-1; CDR3 length: 13; J gene: TRBJ1-5; clone size: few; D gene: TRBD1; CDR3 DNA: TGCAGCGTGACTCTCCAGGGGGGTCAGCCCCAGCATTTT; CDR3 protein: CSVTLQGGQPQHF
V gene: TRBV5-1; CDR3 length: 13; J gene: TRBJ1-4; clone size: few; D gene: NA; CDR3 DNA: TGCGCCAGCAGCTTGACAGGTCGTGAAAAACTGTTTTTT; CDR3 protein: CASSLTGREKLFF
V gene: TRBV11-2; CDR3 length: 12; J gene: TRBJ2-1; clone size: many; D gene: NA; CDR3 DNA: TGTGCCAGCAGCTTAACCAGACCCGAGCAGTTCTTC; CDR3 protein: CASSLTRPEQFF
V gene: TRBV20-1; CDR3 length: 12; J gene: TRBJ2-7; clone size: few; D gene: NA; CDR3 DNA: TGCAGTGCTAAAGATGGCCCCTACGAGCAGTACTTC; CDR3 protein: CSAKDGPYEQYF
V gene: TRBV28; CDR3 length: 13; J gene: TRBJ1-1; clone size: many; D gene: NA; CDR3 DNA: TGTGCCAGTTCCTTCGGGGGGGGCACTGAAGCTTTCTTT; CDR3 protein: CASSFGGGTEAFF
V gene: TRBV28; CDR3 length: 14; J gene: TRBJ2-6; clone size: NA; D gene: NA; CDR3 DNA: TGTGCCACAGGGGGGGGAGCTGGGGCCAACGTCCTGACTTTC; CDR3 protein: CATGGGAGANVLTF
V gene: TRBV15; CDR3 length: 16; J gene: TRBJ2-2; clone size: NA; D gene: TRBD2; CDR3 DNA: TGTGCCACCAGCAGAGATTGGACTAGCGGCCCCGGGGAGCTGTTTTTT; CDR3 protein: CATSRDWTSGPGELFF
V gene: TRBV20-1; CDR3 length: 15; J gene: TRBJ2-1; clone size: many; D gene: TRBD2; CDR3 DNA: TGCAGTGCTAGAGTTCCACTAGCGGGGAGTAATGAGCAGTTCTTC; CDR3 protein: CSARVPLAGSNEQFF
V gene: TRBV3-1; CDR3 length: 12; J gene: TRBJ1-2; clone size: many; D gene: NA; CDR3 DNA: TGTGCCAGCAGCCAACAGGAACGTGGCTACACCTTC; CDR3 protein: CASSQQERGYTF
V gene: TRBV6-5; CDR3 length: 14; J gene: TRBJ2-7; clone size: few; D gene: NA; CDR3 DNA: TGTGCCAGCAGTTACGATTGGGAGACCTACGAGCAGTACTTC; CDR3 protein: CASSYDWETYEQYF
V gene: TRBV28; CDR3 length: 14; J gene: TRBJ2-1; clone size: many; D gene: NA; CDR3 DNA: TGTGCCAGCAGTTTGAGGGTTAGATACAATGAGCAGTTCTTC; CDR3 protein: CASSLRVRYNEQFF
V gene: TRBV12-5; CDR3 length: 13; J gene: TRBJ2-7; clone size: many; D gene: NA; CDR3 DNA: TGTGCTAGTGCCCCTACAGTTTCCTACGAGCAGTACTTC; CDR3 protein: CASAPTVSYEQYF
V gene: TRBV5-6; CDR3 length: 15; J gene: TRBJ2-1; clone size: few; D gene: NA; CDR3 DNA: TGTGCCAGCAGCTTGGTTAGTTTATCCTACAATGAGCAGTTCTTC; CDR3 protein: CASSLVSLSYNEQFF
V gene: TRBV6-1; CDR3 length: 16; J gene: TRBJ2-2; clone size: NA; D gene: TRBD2; CDR3 DNA: TGTGCCAGCAGCAACTTAGCGGGAGCAAGGACCGGGGAGCTGTTTTTT; CDR3 protein: CASSNLAGARTGELFF
V gene: TRBV20-1; CDR3 length: 16; J gene: TRBJ2-1; clone size: NA; D gene: NA; CDR3 DNA: TGCAGTGCTGCACCGGGTGGCGGGCCTGCGGAAGATGAGCAGTTCTTC; CDR3 protein: CSAAPGGGPAEDEQFF